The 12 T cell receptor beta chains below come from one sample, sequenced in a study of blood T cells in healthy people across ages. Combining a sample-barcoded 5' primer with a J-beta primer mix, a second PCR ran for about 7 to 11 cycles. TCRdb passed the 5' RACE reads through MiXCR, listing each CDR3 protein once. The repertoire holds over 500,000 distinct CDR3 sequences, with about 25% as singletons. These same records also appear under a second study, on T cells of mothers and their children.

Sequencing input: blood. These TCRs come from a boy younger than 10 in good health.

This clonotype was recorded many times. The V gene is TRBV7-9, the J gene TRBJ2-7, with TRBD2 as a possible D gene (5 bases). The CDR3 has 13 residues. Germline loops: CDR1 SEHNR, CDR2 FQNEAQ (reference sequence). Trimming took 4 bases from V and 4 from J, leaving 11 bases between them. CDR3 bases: TGTGCCAGCAGCTCAAGCGGAGCATACGAGCAGTACTTC. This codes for CASSSSGAYEQYF.

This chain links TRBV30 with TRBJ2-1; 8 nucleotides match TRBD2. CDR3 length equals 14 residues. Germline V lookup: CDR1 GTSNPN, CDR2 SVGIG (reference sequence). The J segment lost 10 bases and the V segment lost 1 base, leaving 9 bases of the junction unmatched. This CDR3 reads CAWSGAGGEVEQFF. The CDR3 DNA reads TGTGCCTGGAGTGGCGCGGGAGGAGAAGTCGAGCAGTTCTTC.

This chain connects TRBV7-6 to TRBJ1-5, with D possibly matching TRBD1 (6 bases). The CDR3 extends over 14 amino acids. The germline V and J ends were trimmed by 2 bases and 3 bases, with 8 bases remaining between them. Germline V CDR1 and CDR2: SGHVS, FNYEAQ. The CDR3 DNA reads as TGTGCCAGCAGCTTATGGGACATCAATCAGCCCCAGCATTTT. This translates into CASSLWDINQPQHF.

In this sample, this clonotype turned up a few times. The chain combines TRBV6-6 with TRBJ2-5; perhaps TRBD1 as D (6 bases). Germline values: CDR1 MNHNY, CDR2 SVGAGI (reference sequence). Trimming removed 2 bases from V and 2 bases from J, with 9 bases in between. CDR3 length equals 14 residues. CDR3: CASSYGQLQETQYF. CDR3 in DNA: TGTGCCAGCAGTTACGGACAGTTACAAGAGACCCAGTACTTC.

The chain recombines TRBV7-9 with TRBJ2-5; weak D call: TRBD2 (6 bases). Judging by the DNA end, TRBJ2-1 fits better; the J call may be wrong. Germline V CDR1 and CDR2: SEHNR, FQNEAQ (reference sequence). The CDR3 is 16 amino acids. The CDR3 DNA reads TGTGCCAGCAGCACGAGGACTATCCCTATCTACAATGAGCAGTTCTTC. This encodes CASSTRTIPIYNEQFF.

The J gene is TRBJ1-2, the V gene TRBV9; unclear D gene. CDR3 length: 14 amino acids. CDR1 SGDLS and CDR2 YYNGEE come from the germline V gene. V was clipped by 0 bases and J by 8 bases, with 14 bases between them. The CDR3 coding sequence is TGTGCCAGCAGCGTAGATCTAGGCCCCAGCGGCTACACCTTC. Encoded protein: CASSVDLGPSGYTF. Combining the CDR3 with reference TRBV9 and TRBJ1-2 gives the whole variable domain DSGVTQTPKHLITATGQRVTLRCSPRSGDLSVYWYQQSLDQGLQFLIQYYNGEERAKGNILERFSAQQFPDLHSELNLSSLELGDSALYFCASSVDLGPSGYTFGSGTRLTVV.

The CDR3 DNA reads as TGTGCCAGCAGTTACTCGAGCGGGACAGGGTCCGGGGAGCTGTTTTTT. Its protein product is CASSYSSGTGSGELFF. The rearrangement links TRBV6-6 to TRBJ2-2, with 9 bases identical to TRBD1. V dropped 0 bases and J dropped 6; count of bases not matched to a gene: 5. The CDR3 runs 16 residues. Germline V gives CDR1 MNHNY, CDR2 SVGAGI (reference sequence).

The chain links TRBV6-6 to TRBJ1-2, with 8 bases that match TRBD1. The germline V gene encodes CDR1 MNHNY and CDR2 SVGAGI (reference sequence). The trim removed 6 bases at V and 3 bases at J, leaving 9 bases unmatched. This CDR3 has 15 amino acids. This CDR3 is CASSLDRGRDYGYTF. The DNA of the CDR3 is TGTGCCAGCAGCCTAGACAGGGGCAGGGACTATGGCTACACCTTC.

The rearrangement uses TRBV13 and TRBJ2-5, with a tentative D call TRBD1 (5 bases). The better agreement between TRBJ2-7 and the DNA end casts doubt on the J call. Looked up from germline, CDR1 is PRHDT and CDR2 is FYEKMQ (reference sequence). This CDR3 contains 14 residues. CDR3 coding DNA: TGTGCCAGCAGCCAGAGGCGGCAGGGTGGCGAGCAGTACTTC. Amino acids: CASSQRRQGGEQYF.

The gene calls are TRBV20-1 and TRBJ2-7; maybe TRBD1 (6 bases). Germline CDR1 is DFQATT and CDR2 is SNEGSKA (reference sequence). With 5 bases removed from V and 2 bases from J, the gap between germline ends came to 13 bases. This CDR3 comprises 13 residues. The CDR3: CSARKDRAYEQYF. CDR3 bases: TGCAGTGCTCGCAAGGACAGAGCCTACGAGCAGTACTTC.

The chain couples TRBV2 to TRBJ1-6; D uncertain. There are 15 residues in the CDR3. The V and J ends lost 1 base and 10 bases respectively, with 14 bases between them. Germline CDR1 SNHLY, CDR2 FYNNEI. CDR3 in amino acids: CASSEEFLMGSPLHF. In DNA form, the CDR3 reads TGTGCCAGCAGTGAAGAATTCCTAATGGGATCACCCCTCCACTTT.

The CDR3, as DNA: TGTGCCAGCAGTTTTCGCCAGAGACGAGATACGCAGTATTTT. Protein product: CASSFRQRRDTQYF. The rearrangement links TRBV28 to TRBJ2-3; unclear D gene. The CDR3 covers 14 residues. In germline, CDR1 is MDHEN, CDR2 SYDVKM. V lost 3 bases and J lost 5, with 12 bases in between.